What follows describes a single T cell receptor (beta chain). Its antigen is unidentified. Clones were sequenced by immunoSEQ multiplex PCR, and TCRdb holds only the in-frame ones, with some missing. The sample consists of more than 150,000 clones, under 95% of them appearing once. This sample was taken from a study of T cell responses to AZD1222 COVID-19 vaccine. Germline V gene sequence: CDR1 SGHNT, CDR2 YYREEE (reference sequence). This CDR3 comprises 13 residues. V gave up 3 bases and J gave up 4 bases; unmatched junction bases: 3. Overall study findings and caveats: Repertoires in all cases were sampled only once the peak T cell response had passed. Possibly, clonal diversity was underestimated; donors were largely white British and included more females.

The clonotype originates from an adult who received the AZD1222 COVID-19 vaccine. V and J are TRBV5-4 and TRBJ1-1; TRBD1 matches at 7 bases. This material consisted of peripheral blood, taken 28 days after the second AZD1222 dose. CDR3 DNA: TGTGCCAGCAGCTCAGGGGGTAGCACTGAAGCTTTCTTT. It translates to CASSSGGSTEAFF.